The sequence of this TCR beta chain was determined in a study of blood T cells in healthy people across ages. General observations from the study: In long-lived donors, naive CD4+ cell counts and diversity exceeded those of aged donors.

Notes on this clonotype: Its antigen is not identified.

Using a J-beta primer mix together with a sample-barcoded 5' primer, a second PCR was run for about 6 to 11 cycles. Per sample, CDR3-containing paired-end reads numbered at least 2.5 million. Each CDR3 protein is one row after TCRdb ran MiXCR on the 5' RACE reads. The data contain about 320,000 distinct CDR3 sequences, 25% to 30% of them singletons. The CDR3 extends over 16 amino acids. Trimming left V 1 base short and J 1 base short, with 12 bases between. Per germline, CDR1 SEHNR and CDR2 FQNEAQ (reference sequence). The sample consisted of blood. The V gene is TRBV7-9, the J gene TRBJ2-3; weak D call: TRBD2 (6 bases). The TCR originated in a woman aged 70-85 years in good health. In DNA, the CDR3 is TGTGCCAGCAGCTTAGGGGCGGCTAGCGGCACAGATACGCAGTATTTT. Amino acid sequence: CASSLGAASGTDTQYF.